Listed below are T cell receptor beta chains from one sample, sequenced in a study of blood T cell repertoires in COVID-19. Assay used: immunoSEQ multiplex PCR; TCRdb lists only in-frame clones, some missing. The sample includes approximately 260,000 clones, about 90% seen only once; the top ten take roughly 1.9%. What was sequenced was PBMCs or T cells enriched from blood (not recorded which). All receptors come from a woman in her fifties or sixties who had recovered from COVID-19. CDR3s include the opening cysteine and the closing phenylalanine or tryptophan. The order of the fields is clone size, D gene, J gene, V gene, CDR3 DNA, CDR3 protein. D genes are given only for firm matches. Clone sizes are given selectively: once, few, many, or a class where the clone is expanded.

- - TRBJ1-3 TRBV6-5 TGTGCCAGCAGGACTGCCGGAAACACCATATATTTT CASRTAGNTIYF
once TRBD1 TRBJ2-7 TRBV5-6 TGTGCCAGCAGCTTGGTTCTGGGACAGGGAGTAGGCTACGAGCAGTACTTC CASSLVLGQGVGYEQYF
few - TRBJ1-4 TRBV27 TGTGCCAGCAGTTCGAGCCACAGGCCATACGGGGAAAAACTGTTTTTT CASSSSHRPYGEKLFF
few - TRBJ1-1 TRBV20-1 TGCAGTGCTAGTGCGCGGATTATGAACACTGAAGCTTTCTTT CSASARIMNTEAFF
- - TRBJ1-4 TRBV5-6 TGTGCCAGCATTCGAGGCGGTCTGAGGAATGAAAAACTGTTTTTT CASIRGGLRNEKLFF
- - TRBJ2-3 TRBV11-3 TGTGCCAGCAGCTTAGATCCTAGCACAGATACGCAGTATTTT CASSLDPSTDTQYF
- TRBD1 TRBJ1-2 TRBV18 TGTGCCAGCTCCTTCCAACTGACAGGGAATGGCTACACCTTC CASSFQLTGNGYTF
- - TRBJ2-7 TRBV5-6 TGTGCCAGCAGCTTTCTAGGCGAGCAGTACTTC CASSFLGEQYF
- TRBD1 TRBJ2-3 TRBV9 TGTGCCAGCAGCGCGTTGGGTGGACAGGGAACAGATACGCAGTATTTT CASSALGGQGTDTQYF
once - TRBJ1-6 TRBV11-3 TGTGCCAGCAGCTTAGATTCAGGGGCAGGAAAGTCACCCCTCCACTTT CASSLDSGAGKSPLHF
- - TRBJ1-2 TRBV28 TGTGCCAGCAGTAGCCGTGGCCAGGATTTCTTCTTC CASSSRGQDFFF
- TRBD1 TRBJ2-7 TRBV5-1 TGCGCCAGCAGTATCGGGACAGGGGGCTCCTACGAGCAGTACTTC CASSIGTGGSYEQYF
- - TRBJ2-7 TRBV28 TGTGCCAGCAGCTCATCAGCGGGTCCGTCAACCTACGAGCAGTACTTC CASSSSAGPSTYEQYF
- - TRBJ2-2 TRBV6-5 TGTGCCAGCAGTCCTCCAGGGTACGTCGGGGAGCTGTTTTTT CASSPPGYVGELFF
- TRBD2 TRBJ2-7 TRBV3-1/TRBV3-2 TGTGCCAGCAGCCAAGGGCGGGGGGCCTACGAGCAGTACTTC CASSQGRGAYEQYF
- - TRBJ1-1 TRBV7-6 TGTGCCAGCAGCTATAGCTTGGGGGGGCCATCCACTGAAGCTTTCTTT CASSYSLGGPSTEAFF
- - TRBJ1-2 TRBV4-1 TGCGCCAGCAGCCAACAGGGTTCCTATGGCTACACCTTC CASSQQGSYGYTF
- - TRBJ1-2 TRBV28 TGTGCCAGCAGTTTTGTGGCTGAATTTAACTATGGCTACACCTTC CASSFVAEFNYGYTF
- TRBD1 TRBJ2-2 TRBV5-8 TGTGCCAGCAGCTTGGCCGGGACAGAATTCACCGGGGAGCTGTTTTTT CASSLAGTEFTGELFF
- - TRBJ2-7 TRBV28 TGTGCCAGCAGTTTGGTTGCGGGCACCTACGAGCAGTACTTC CASSLVAGTYEQYF
- - TRBJ2-1 TRBV5-8 TGTGCCAGCAGCTCGCCGGGACTCTATGGGGATGAGCAGTTCTTC CASSSPGLYGDEQFF
- TRBD1 TRBJ1-5 TRBV7-8 TGTGCCAGCTTACCCGTTGGACAGGCCAACCCTAGCAATCAGCCCCAGCATTTT CASLPVGQANPSNQPQHF
once - TRBJ2-3 TRBV5-8 TGTGCCACTCAACCGGGGAGAAGGGGCACAGATACGCAGTATTTT CATQPGRRGTDTQYF